These 25 T cell receptor beta chains share one sample of origin, sequenced in a study of T-cell memory formation after mild COVID-19. TCRdb independently ran MiXCR on the 5' RACE reads; one entry per CDR3 protein. The sample yields fewer than 90,000 distinct CDR3 sequences, approximately 14% seen once. Sequencing was carried out using PBMCs or a T cell subset sorted from them (not recorded which). These receptors originate from an adult woman who had mild COVID-19 (a few samples of this study predate the infection). Cell type and time point are not known.

The V and J genes are TRBV21-1 and TRBJ2-1; the table calls TRBD2, which could not be checked here. TRBV21-1 represents a pseudogene. This CDR3 is 17 amino acids long. The CDR3: CASSKALGLADNNEQFF. CDR3 sequence (DNA): TGTGCCAGCAGCAAAGCGCTAGGTCTAGCGGACAACAATGAGCAGTTCTTC.

This clonotype was detected only a few times. This CDR3 reads CASSQDGTYYTEAFF. CDR3 DNA: TGCGCCAGCAGCCAGGATGGGACCTACTACACTGAAGCTTTCTTT. The chain employs TRBV4-3 and TRBJ1-1; tentative D call: TRBD1 (5 bases). Germline V CDR1 and CDR2: LGHNA, YSLEER. The V and J ends lost 3 bases and 3 bases respectively, with 14 bases between them. This CDR3 is built from 15 residues.

This clonotype showed up just a few times. The chain links TRBV29-1 to TRBJ2-7, with D perhaps matching TRBD2 (8 bases). This CDR3 is 15 amino acids long. Per germline, CDR1 SQVTM and CDR2 ANQGSEA. Trimming cost V 2 bases and J 5 bases, with 19 bases left between them. CDR3 DNA sequence: TGCAGCGTTGAATTAGCGGGGAGACAGGGCCACGAGCAGTACTTC. This sequence encodes CSVELAGRQGHEQYF.

The chain recombines TRBV5-5 with TRBJ2-7, with D possibly matching TRBD1 (6 bases). This CDR3 comprises 15 residues. Trimming left V 2 bases short and J 2 bases short, with 14 bases between. The germline CDR1 and CDR2 sequences are SGHKS and YYEKEE (reference sequence). DNA for the CDR3: TGTGCCAGCAGCTTAACGGGACACGGAGCCTACGAGCAGTACTTC. It codes for CASSLTGHGAYEQYF.

The gene calls are TRBV29-1 and TRBJ2-7; 9 nucleotides align to TRBD2. Unmatched junction bases numbered 4, after V lost 1 base and J lost 6 bases. The CDR3 totals 13 residues. CDR1 SQVTM and CDR2 ANQGSEA come from the germline V gene. The CDR3 DNA is TGCAGCGTTGAAGTAGCGGGAGCAGGCGAGCAGTACTTC. Protein product: CSVEVAGAGEQYF.

This clonotype was seen ten or more times. The chain recombines TRBV18 with TRBJ2-7; tentative D call: TRBD2 (6 bases). Germline V gene sequence: CDR1 KGHSH, CDR2 LQKENI. The CDR3 is 16 residues long. The germline V and J ends were trimmed by 1 base and 0 bases, with 13 bases remaining between them. The CDR3 bases are TGTGCCAGCTCACCACGGGCGGGAATCGACTCCTACGAGCAGTACTTC. This codes for CASSPRAGIDSYEQYF.

The chain joins TRBV4-1 to TRBJ2-7; no definite D call. Germline V gene data show CDR1 as MGHRA and CDR2 as YSYEKL. V was cut by 1 base and J by 0 bases, with 10 bases left in between. The CDR3 consists of 15 residues. CDR3: CASSQVERRSYEQYF. The CDR3 region has the DNA TGCGCCAGCAGCCAAGTTGAGCGCCGCTCCTACGAGCAGTACTTC.

The genes are TRBV5-4 and TRBJ2-1; TRBD1 is a possible D gene (5 bases). CDR3 size: 13 residues. V was shortened by 0 bases and J by 7 bases, with 8 bases between the two germline ends. The germline CDR1 and CDR2 sequences are SGHNT and YYREEE (reference sequence). DNA of the CDR3: TGTGCCAGCAGCTTGGGACAGCATAATGAGCAGTTCTTC. Translating it yields CASSLGQHNEQFF.

There are many counts of this clonotype. The V and J genes are TRBV2 and TRBJ2-7, with D possibly matching TRBD1 (6 bases). Germline V lookup: CDR1 SNHLY, CDR2 FYNNEI. The CDR3 is 17 residues long. V dropped 4 bases and J dropped 0 bases, with 19 bases sitting between them. The CDR3 sequence: CASSGDFDRPASYEQYF. The DNA for the CDR3 is TGTGCCAGCAGTGGAGACTTCGACAGGCCCGCCTCCTACGAGCAGTACTTC. Complete variable domain (other parts from reference TRBV2 and TRBJ2-7): EPEVTQTPSHQVTQMGQEVILRCVPISNHLYFYWYRQILGQKVEFLVSFYNNEISEKSEIFDDQFSVERPDGSNFTLKIRSTKLEDSAMYFCASSGDFDRPASYEQYFGPGTRLTVT.

The chain couples TRBV20-1 to TRBJ2-2; 9 positions match TRBD1. The ends lost 5 bases at V and 4 bases at J; junction bases unmatched: 5. The CDR3 has 14 residues. Germline V gives CDR1 DFQATT, CDR2 SNEGSKA (reference sequence). CDR3 sequence: CSAADRGATGELFF. As DNA, the CDR3 is TGCAGTGCTGCTGACAGGGGGGCCACCGGGGAGCTGTTTTTT.

The table lists this clonotype with a few counts. This chain connects TRBV24-1 to TRBJ2-1, with 13 bases aligning to TRBD2. Losses at the gene ends were 2 bases for V and 0 bases for J; bases not matched to a gene: 9. Germline V gives CDR1 KGHDR, CDR2 SFDVKD. The CDR3 contains 20 residues. CDR3 sequence: CATSDSPLAGGESSYNEQFF. DNA for the CDR3: TGTGCCACCAGTGATTCACCACTAGCGGGAGGGGAAAGCTCCTACAATGAGCAGTTCTTC.

This clonotype was seen a handful of times. The chain combines TRBV12-3 or TRBV12-4 with TRBJ1-1; a weak D match, TRBD1 (5 bases). Deletions cut 2 bases from V and 3 bases from J, with 10 bases between. There are 14 residues in the CDR3. CDR3 bases: TGTGCCAGCAGTTTAAGGGGACCCTACACTGAAGCTTTCTTT. It codes for CASSLRGPYTEAFF.

The genes are TRBV7-9 and TRBJ2-3, with D possibly TRBD2 on 6 matching bases. Germline V gene lookup returns CDR1 SEHNR and CDR2 FQNEAQ (reference sequence). V gave up 5 bases and J gave up 5 bases, with 14 bases separating them. The CDR3 consists of 14 residues. CDR3 residues: CASSLRTGEDTQYF. DNA for the CDR3: TGTGCCAGCAGCCTTCGGACGGGAGAAGATACGCAGTATTTT.

The genes are TRBV29-1 and TRBJ1-5; the D is unclear. V lost 6 bases to trimming and J lost 2 bases, with 11 bases between them. Looked up from germline, CDR1 is SQVTM and CDR2 is ANQGSEA. The CDR3 is 13 amino acids. CDR3: CSVLPAGNQPQHF. The CDR3 coding sequence is TGCAGCGTACTCCCTGCCGGCAATCAGCCCCAGCATTTT.

This chain joins TRBV7-2 and TRBJ2-5; D is perhaps TRBD2 (6 bases). The CDR3 has 13 residues. V was clipped by 2 bases and J by 9 bases, with 13 bases between them. The germline V gene encodes CDR1 SGHTA and CDR2 FQGNSA. CDR3 in DNA: TGTGCCAGCAGCTTAACGGGAGAGAGGGCCCAGTACTTC. Encoded protein: CASSLTGERAQYF.

J is TRBJ2-7 and V is TRBV7-9; D uncertain. The V gene's germline CDR1 is SEHNR and CDR2 FQNEAQ (reference sequence). The CDR3 has 14 residues. V lost 5 bases, J lost 0 bases, and 11 bases lay in between. The CDR3 nucleotides read TGTGCCAGCAGCACGGACGCGAGCTCCTACGAGCAGTACTTC. Protein: CASSTDASSYEQYF.

This clonotype was detected a few times. The chain couples TRBV7-2 to TRBJ2-7; D is perhaps TRBD1 (6 bases). V was trimmed by 4 bases and J by 3 bases, leaving 13 bases between them. Germline V gene data show CDR1 as SGHTA and CDR2 as FQGNSA. The CDR3 covers 14 residues. The CDR3 spells CASSWQGFSYEQYF. The CDR3 DNA reads TGTGCCAGCAGCTGGCAGGGGTTTAGCTACGAGCAGTACTTC.

This clonotype showed up just a few times. The genes are TRBV5-6 and TRBJ2-7; D uncertain. The germline V gene encodes CDR1 SGHDT and CDR2 YYEEEE. The CDR3 runs 12 residues. V was trimmed by 1 base and J by 4 bases, leaving 6 bases between them. For the CDR3, the DNA is TGTGCCAGCAGCTTGTACGGATACGAGCAGTACTTC. This sequence encodes CASSLYGYEQYF. Together with reference TRBV5-6 and TRBJ2-7, the CDR3 gives the full variable domain: DAGVTQSPTHLIKTRGQQVTLRCSPKSGHDTVSWYQQALGQGPQFIFQYYEEEERQRGNFPDRFSGHQFPNYSSELNVNALLLGDSALYLCASSLYGYEQYFGPGTRLTVT.

In this sample, this clonotype turned up a few times. The CDR3 does not end in the conserved phenylalanine or tryptophan, so this is likely a read error. It is unclear where the CDR3 begins or ends on the DNA, so no DNA is shown, and the CDR3 is as TCRdb lists it. The rearrangement links TRBV12-3 or TRBV12-4 to TRBJ1-5; the table gives TRBD1 as D, unverified against the DNA. The CDR3 is 10 residues long, counting both termini. The CDR3: CASKKPGDME.

This clonotype came up a few times. The chain links TRBV4-2 to TRBJ2-1, with no clear D. Trimming shortened V by 0 bases and J by 9 bases, and 3 bases separated the two germline ends. The CDR3 covers 11 residues. Per the germline V gene, CDR1 is LGHNA and CDR2 is YNFKEQ. CDR3 DNA: TGTGCCAGCAGCCAAGATAGTGAGCAGTTCTTC. Translation gives CASSQDSEQFF.

The V call is TRBV7-8, the J call TRBJ2-7; TRBD2 aligns across 7 bases. V was pared by 5 bases and J by 6 bases, with 10 bases of the junction left unmatched. CDR3 length equals 14 residues. Germline V lookup: CDR1 SGHVS, CDR2 FQNEAQ. The CDR3, as DNA: TGTGCCAGCAGCCTGCGGGACTACCCAGCCGAGCAGTACTTC. This translates into CASSLRDYPAEQYF.

This clonotype appeared many times. The rearrangement joins TRBV27 to TRBJ2-7; 9 bases are a match to TRBD2. The J segment lost 2 bases and the V segment lost 2 bases, leaving 1 base of the junction unmatched. This CDR3 is built from 14 residues. CDR1 is MNHEY and CDR2 is SMNVEV in the germline V gene (reference sequence). CDR3 region: CASSLAGGPYEQYF. The CDR3 DNA reads TGTGCCAGCAGTTTAGCGGGAGGGCCCTACGAGCAGTACTTC.

This clonotype was counted at least ten times. V gene TRBV6-4 combines with J gene TRBJ2-7; D might be TRBD1 (6 bases). V was clipped by 3 bases and J by 6 bases, with 15 bases between them. The germline V gene encodes CDR1 MRHNA and CDR2 SNTAGT. The CDR3 is made up of 14 amino acids. The DNA for the CDR3 is TGTGCCAGCAGTGAAGTCGGACAGAACGGCGAGCAGTACTTC. Its translation: CASSEVGQNGEQYF.

V and J are TRBV4-1 and TRBJ2-2; D call uncertain. The CDR3 is 13 residues long. Trimming removed 8 bases from V and 1 base from J, with 8 bases in between. Germline V gives CDR1 MGHRA, CDR2 YSYEKL. CDR3 sequence (DNA): TGCGCCAGCGGGCCGGTGAACACCGGGGAGCTGTTTTTT. Its protein product is CASGPVNTGELFF.

This clonotype was picked up a small number of times. The rearrangement links TRBV7-9 to TRBJ2-5; 7 bases fit TRBD2. The CDR3 consists of 16 residues. Germline V gene data show CDR1 as SEHNR and CDR2 as FQNEAQ (reference sequence). With V trimmed by 1 base and J by 1 base, 6 bases remained unmatched. CDR3 DNA sequence: TGTGCCAGCAGCTTAGGCCCGGGAGGACTCCAAGAGACCCAGTACTTC. Its protein is CASSLGPGGLQETQYF. Filled out from reference TRBV7-9 and TRBJ2-5, the complete variable domain reads DTGVSQNPRHKITKRGQNVTFRCDPISEHNRLYWYRQTLGQGPEFLTYFQNEAQLEKSRLLSDRFSAERPKGSFSTLEIQRTEQGDSAMYLCASSLGPGGLQETQYFGPGTRLLVL.